The table lists the clone carrying this T cell receptor (beta chain) with a few counts. Its specificity is not known. This entry comes from a study of T-cell memory formation after mild COVID-19. Across the study: TCR clusters mostly belonged to single donors.

Broader study findings: Pre-infection memory showed some responding clones, and this suggested that cross-reactive memory joined. CD4+ contracting clones lay mainly in CM and EM, CD8+ ones in EMRA.

The ends were cut back, 10 bases at V and 6 bases at J, with 22 bases in the middle. CDR1 and CDR2 from the germline V gene are SEHNR and FQNEAQ (reference sequence). This CDR3 is built from 14 residues. TCR alpha and TCR beta cDNA libraries carrying sample barcodes and UMIs were produced by 5'RACE using constant-segment primers. Using its own MiXCR run on the 5' RACE reads, TCRdb lists one record per CDR3 protein. The sample shows roughly 500,000 distinct CDR3 sequences, about a fifth of them seen only once. The sequence derives from an adult woman who had mild COVID-19 (a few samples of this study predate the infection). Cell type and time point are not known. The V and J genes are TRBV7-9 and TRBJ2-7; TRBD2 might be the D (6 bases). Sequencing was done on a sample of PBMCs or a T cell subset sorted from them (not recorded which). CDR3 in amino acids: CATRVGGARFEQYF. For the CDR3, the DNA is TGTGCCACCCGCGTAGGAGGGGCGCGGTTCGAGCAGTACTTC.